This T cell receptor beta chain was identified in a study of shared clonotypes between healthy human individuals. Profiling relied on immunoSEQ multiplex PCR, and the TCRdb table lists in-frame clones only, not all of them. The sample yields about 470,000 clones, more than 75% seen once. The germline V gene has CDR1 SGHTA and CDR2 FQGTGA. The ends lost 4 bases at V and 4 bases at J; junction bases unmatched: 5. This CDR3 is built from 14 residues. The chain links TRBV7-3 to TRBJ1-1; 8 bases map to TRBD1. The sequence came from a woman aged 40 to 55 in good health. Some clones in this sample may be carry-over from other donors' samples. Specimen: PBMCs. The CDR3 DNA is TGTGCCAGCAGCTCATCAGGGGGCGGCACTGAAGCTTTCTTT. Translation gives CASSSSGGGTEAFF.